The 12 T cell receptor beta chains listed next were all sequenced from one sample in a study of metastatic and nonmetastatic thyroid tumors. There were no patients who had received any treatment before thyroid surgery. TCRdb reprocessed the PCR reads using MiXCR. Altogether 53,000 or so clones are present, roughly 20% being singletons, with the ten largest covering roughly 4.2%. The sequencing sample was made of blood. The receptor set was obtained from a female donor with papillary thyroid cancer or a benign thyroid nodule (not recorded which). Some clones in this sample may be carry-over from other donors' samples.

The chain carries TRBV7-8 and TRBJ1-2; D is perhaps TRBD1 (6 bases). From germline, CDR1 is SGHVS and CDR2 FQNEAQ. The CDR3 is 15 residues long. V shed 5 bases and J shed 4 bases, with 17 bases lying between them. The CDR3 is CASSPRTGNAYGYTF. The DNA of the CDR3 is TGTGCCAGCAGCCCCCGAACAGGGAATGCCTATGGCTACACCTTC.

This clone was counted at least ten times. This chain uses TRBV29-1 with TRBJ1-3, with D unclear. Germline V gene sequence: CDR1 SQVTM, CDR2 ANQGSEA. V was cut by 4 bases and J by 0 bases, with 7 bases left in between. CDR3 length equals 13 residues. CDR3 DNA: TGCAGCGTTGTGGGTTTCTCTGGAAACACCATATATTTT. Amino acid sequence: CSVVGFSGNTIYF.

This clone was detected many times. The chain is built from TRBV6-1 and TRBJ1-6; 8 nucleotides match TRBD1. Trimming at V came to 10 bases and at J to 12 bases, leaving 11 bases not matched to a gene. The CDR3 length is 13 residues. Germline V CDR1 and CDR2: MNHNS, SASEGT. The CDR3 sequence: CAISTGEKVPLHF. In DNA form, the CDR3 reads TGTGCCATCTCGACAGGGGAAAAGGTACCCCTCCACTTT.

This clone was picked up many times. The chain joins TRBV30 to TRBJ2-7, with 8 bases identical to TRBD1. CDR3 length: 14 amino acids. CDR1 and CDR2 (germline): GTSNPN, SVGIG (reference sequence). After removal of 2 bases from V and 1 base from J, the junction contained 4 bases not matched to a gene. The CDR3 DNA reads TGTGCCTGGAGTTTTTGGGACAGGTCCTACGAGCAGTACTTC. Protein: CAWSFWDRSYEQYF.

This clone was counted at least ten times. The chain recombines TRBV12-3 or TRBV12-4 with TRBJ1-5; TRBD1 is a possible D gene (5 bases). V gave up 1 base and J gave up 3 bases, with 7 bases separating them. This CDR3 is built from 14 residues. The CDR3 bases are TGTGCCAGCAGTTTAGGGGGGATCAATCAGCCCCAGCATTTT. It codes for CASSLGGINQPQHF.

This clone was seen at least ten times. The chain carries TRBV10-3 and TRBJ1-2, with D possibly matching TRBD1 (6 bases). Germline V gives CDR1 ENHRY, CDR2 SYGVKD. The V end lost 5 bases, the J end lost 4 bases, and 11 bases lay between the germline ends. The CDR3 length is 13 residues. CDR3 coding DNA: TGTGCCATCAGTTATGACAGGCTCTATGGCTACACCTTC. It specifies CAISYDRLYGYTF.

The V call is TRBV5-1, the J call TRBJ1-5; D not resolved. Trimming left V 0 bases short and J 10 bases short, with 11 bases between. The CDR3 covers 13 residues. Germline V CDR1 and CDR2: SGHRS, YFSETQ. The CDR3 protein is CASSLGGIEPQHF. CDR3 DNA sequence: TGCGCCAGCAGCTTGGGGGGTATTGAACCCCAGCATTTT.

This clone occurred many times. The chain has TRBV20-1 and TRBJ2-7; D possibly corresponds to TRBD1 (6 bases). With 0 bases removed from V and 2 bases from J, the gap between germline ends came to 26 bases. The CDR3 totals 19 residues. From germline, CDR1 is DFQATT and CDR2 SNEGSKA (reference sequence). CDR3 nucleotide sequence: TGCAGTGCTAGAGATCTCGCCGGCCCAACAGGGAAGTTGACCTACGAGCAGTACTTC. Encoded protein: CSARDLAGPTGKLTYEQYF.

The sample holds many counts of this clone. The genes are TRBV28 and TRBJ1-5; 9 nucleotides match TRBD1. The V gene's germline CDR1 is MDHEN and CDR2 SYDVKM. J was trimmed by 3 bases and V by 5 bases; bases with no gene match: 11. This CDR3 has 17 amino acids. CDR3: CASSTRTGEGLNQPQHF. The CDR3 nucleotides are TGTGCCAGCAGTACCAGGACAGGGGAGGGCCTCAATCAGCCCCAGCATTTT.

Turning to this clone: A single base separates this from a much larger clone, so it may be a read error. The rearrangement links TRBV24-1 to TRBJ1-5, with D unclear. CDR3 length equals 15 residues. CDR1 and CDR2 (germline): KGHDR, SFDVKD. V was clipped by 2 bases and J by 6 bases, with 13 bases between them. The CDR3 is CATSDWTRAGQPQHF. The DNA for the CDR3 is TGTGCCACCAGTGATTGGACCCGGGCGGGTCAGCCCCAGCATTTT.

Comments on this clone: It may be a read error: a sequence one base away is much more abundant. This chain's CDR3 is CAIRPAGPRDEQFF. CDR3 bases: TGTGCCATCAGGCCGGCAGGGCCGAGGGATGAGCAGTTCTTC. The chain uses TRBV28 and TRBJ2-1; either TRBD1 or TRBD2 may supply D (5 bases each). Trimming removed 10 bases at V and 8 bases at J, with 21 bases between. The CDR3 is 14 residues long. Germline assignment: CDR1 MDHEN and CDR2 SYDVKM.

The chain carries TRBV19 and TRBJ1-2, with no clear D. Germline-derived CDR1 and CDR2 are LNHDA and SQIVND (reference sequence). Between the trimmed V and J ends, which lost 0 bases and 0 bases, there was a span of 5 bases. The CDR3 contains 14 residues. The DNA of the CDR3 is TGTGCCAGTAGTATAGACGGAGCTAACTATGGCTACACCTTC. Its protein is CASSIDGANYGYTF. Full variable domain (remainder filled in from reference TRBV19 and TRBJ1-2): DGGITQSPKYLFRKEGQNVTLSCEQNLNHDAMYWYRQDPGQGLRLIYYSQIVNDFQKGDIAEGYSVSREKKESFPLTVTSAQKNPTAFYLCASSIDGANYGYTFGSGTRLTVV.